This T cell receptor beta chain was profiled in a study of immune cell composition in non-small cell lung cancer. Germline lookup yields CDR1 MGHRA and CDR2 YSYEKL. The CDR3 contains 13 residues. V was pared by 2 bases and J by 2 bases, with 7 bases between. Clones were sequenced by immunoSEQ multiplex PCR, and TCRdb holds only the in-frame ones, with some missing. The sample has around 1,800 clones; 70% are singletons. The normal lung sample lay at least 3 cm, and maximally far, from the tumour. The clonotype was recovered from a human donor with non-small cell lung cancer. Sequencing used non-adjacent lung tissue. The chain combines TRBV4-1 with TRBJ2-7; the D gene is possibly TRBD2 (5 bases). This CDR3 reads CASSQQEAYEQYF. The CDR3 DNA is TGCGCCAGCAGCCAACAGGAGGCCTACGAGCAGTACTTC.